This T cell receptor beta chain was obtained from a study of Tregs in tolerant kidney transplant recipients. As for the study in general: Recipients received nonmyeloablative bone marrow transplants from related graft donors, with transient mixed chimerism. Findings and limits, study-wide: Tolerant patients' donor-specific Tregs expanded beyond overall Tregs, suggesting antigen-driven growth. Tregs expanded with activated donor B cells seemed most donor-specific.

This CDR3 is 13 amino acids long. Germline-derived CDR1 and CDR2 are SGHTS and YDEGEE. V dropped 4 bases and J dropped 10 bases, with 18 bases sitting between them. The method was immunoSEQ multiplex PCR; TCRdb's version includes in-frame clones alone and lacks a portion of them. Of fewer than 100,000 clones listed, approximately 89% were seen once; the top ten hold about 0.36%. CD4+CD25+CD127- Tregs, CD4+CD25- non-Tregs, CD4 and CD8 cells were sorted. Notes on this clone: Antigen specificity is unknown.

This specimen was Tregs from blood, taken before the transplant. The chain uses TRBV5-8 and TRBJ2-7, with D uncertain. The clonotype comes from a human donor who received a combined kidney and bone marrow transplant. This CDR3 is CASSPQTASGQYF. Here the CDR3 DNA reads TGTGCCAGCAGCCCGCAAACCGCCTCCGGACAGTACTTC.